Sequencing of this TCR beta chain was carried out in a study of cytomegalovirus exposure and HLA in healthy donors. In the case of this clone: Its target is unknown.

CDR3 length: 15 amino acids. V trimming: 4 bases; J trimming: 6 bases; junction bases outside the gene matches: 4. The germline V gene encodes CDR1 MNHEY and CDR2 SVGAGI. The PCR used 60 Vbeta and 13 Jbeta primers. Original processing notes: Unique TCR beta chains numbered 80 million to 95 million in a later analysis, with around 10 million shared. Sequencing was performed with immunoSEQ multiplex PCR; in TCRdb, only in-frame clones are kept and a portion is missing. That table furnishes V, J and clone size, whereas the DNA furnished D and trimming. Of about 200,000 clones listed, 65% to 80% were seen once; the top ten hold about 0.2%. Whole-study findings and limits: A missense variant in DCLRE1C was later tied to TCR beta V- and J-gene trimming. The investigators catalogued 164 TCR beta chains as cytomegalovirus-associated.

What was sequenced was PBMCs. This TCR came from a girl aged 2-10 years in good health and CMV-seronegative. The chain carries TRBV6-5 and TRBJ2-7, with 15 bases identical to TRBD2. The CDR3 DNA follows: TGTGCCAGCAGTTCCTCGGGACTAGCGGGGGGCGAGCAGTACTTC. It yields the protein CASSSSGLAGGEQYF.